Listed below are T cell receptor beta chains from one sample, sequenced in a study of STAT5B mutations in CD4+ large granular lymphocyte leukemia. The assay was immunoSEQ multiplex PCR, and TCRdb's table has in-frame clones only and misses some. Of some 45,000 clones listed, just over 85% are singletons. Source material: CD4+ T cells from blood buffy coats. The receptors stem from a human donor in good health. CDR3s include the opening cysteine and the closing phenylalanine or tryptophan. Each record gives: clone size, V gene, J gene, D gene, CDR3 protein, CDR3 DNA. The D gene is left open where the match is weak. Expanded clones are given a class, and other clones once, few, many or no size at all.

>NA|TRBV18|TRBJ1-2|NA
CASSPPAGSGYTF
TGTGCCAGCTCACCACCGGCAGGGAGCGGCTACACCTTC
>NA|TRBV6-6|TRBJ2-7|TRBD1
CASSYGTVYEQYF
TGTGCCAGCAGTTACGGGACAGTTTACGAGCAGTACTTC
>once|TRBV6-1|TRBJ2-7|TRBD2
CASVAGGPYEQYF
TGTGCCAGCGTAGCGGGAGGTCCCTACGAGCAGTACTTC
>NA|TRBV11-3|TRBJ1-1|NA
CASSRQKNTEAFF
TGTGCCAGCAGCCGACAGAAGAACACTGAAGCTTTCTTT
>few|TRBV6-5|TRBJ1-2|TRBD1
CASRTDRVYGYTF
TGTGCCAGCAGAACGGACAGGGTCTATGGCTACACCTTC
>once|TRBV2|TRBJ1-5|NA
CASRAGQNSNQPQHF
TGTGCCAGCAGGGCTGGACAGAATAGCAATCAGCCCCAGCATTTT
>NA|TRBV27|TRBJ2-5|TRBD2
CASRTSGASETQYF
TGTGCCAGCAGAACTAGCGGGGCCTCGGAGACCCAGTACTTC
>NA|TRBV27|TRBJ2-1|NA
CASSSPWGSSYNEQFF
TGTGCCAGCAGTTCCCCGTGGGGGAGCTCCTACAATGAGCAGTTCTTC
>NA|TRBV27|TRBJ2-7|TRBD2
CASWRPSGRGSYEQYF
TGTGCCAGCTGGAGACCAAGCGGGAGAGGCAGCTACGAGCAGTACTTC
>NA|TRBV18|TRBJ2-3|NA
CASSPPSVGTDTQYF
TGTGCCAGCTCACCACCTTCCGTTGGCACAGATACGCAGTATTTT
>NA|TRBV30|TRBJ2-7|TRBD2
CAWNNLGGSSYEQYF
TGTGCCTGGAATAACTTGGGCGGGAGCTCCTACGAGCAGTACTTC
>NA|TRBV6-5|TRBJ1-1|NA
CASSNGAGYSEAFF
TGTGCCAGCAGCAACGGAGCTGGGTATTCTGAAGCTTTCTTT
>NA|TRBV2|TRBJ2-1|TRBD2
CASSITGTPISSGSSYNEQFF
TGTGCCAGCAGTATTACCGGGACACCAATCAGTAGCGGGAGCTCCTACAATGAGCAGTTCTTC
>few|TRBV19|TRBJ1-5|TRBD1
CASSPSRQGAYQPQHF
TGTGCCAGTAGTCCATCCCGACAGGGGGCATACCAGCCCCAGCATTTT
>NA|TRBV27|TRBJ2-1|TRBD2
CASFSGLAGGEQFF
TGTGCCAGTTTTTCGGGACTAGCGGGAGGTGAGCAGTTCTTC
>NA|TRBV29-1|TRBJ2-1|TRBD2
CSVGGSGSYNEQFF
TGCAGCGTTGGGGGAAGCGGGAGTTACAATGAGCAGTTCTTC
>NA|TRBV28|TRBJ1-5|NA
CASISPSGGNQPQHF
TGTGCCAGCATTTCGCCCAGTGGGGGGAATCAGCCCCAGCATTTT
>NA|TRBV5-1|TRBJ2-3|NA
CASSLAPRAATDTQYF
TGCGCCAGCAGCTTGGCGCCTAGGGCAGCTACAGATACGCAGTATTTT
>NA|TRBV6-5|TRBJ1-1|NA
CASRVTPNTEAFF
TGTGCCAGCCGAGTGACTCCGAACACTGAAGCTTTCTTT
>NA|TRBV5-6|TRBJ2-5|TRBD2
CASRQGRGSGRRSRETQYF
TGTGCCAGCAGGCAGGGCAGGGGAAGCGGGAGACGCTCGCGGGAGACCCAGTACTTC
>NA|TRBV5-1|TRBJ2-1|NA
CASSPVRGNGGGKQFF
TGCGCCAGCAGTCCCGTCCGGGGGAACGGAGGGGGTAAGCAGTTCTTC
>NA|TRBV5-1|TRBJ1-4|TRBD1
CASSGTGTANEKLFF
TGCGCCAGCAGCGGAACAGGGACAGCTAATGAAAAACTGTTTTTT
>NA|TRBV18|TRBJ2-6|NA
CASSPPGESSGANVLTF
TGTGCCAGCTCACCACCGGGCGAAAGCTCTGGGGCCAACGTCCTGACTTTC
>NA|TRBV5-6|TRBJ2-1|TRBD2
CASSPGWLAGGRNEQFF
TGTGCCAGCAGCCCGGGGTGGCTAGCGGGAGGAAGGAATGAGCAGTTCTTC
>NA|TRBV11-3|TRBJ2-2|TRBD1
CASSSGQGYTGELFF
TGTGCCAGCAGCTCGGGACAGGGGTACACCGGGGAGCTGTTTTTT
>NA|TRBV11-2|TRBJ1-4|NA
CASSLKVTTNEKLFF
TGTGCCAGCAGCTTAAAGGTGACAACTAATGAAAAACTGTTTTTT
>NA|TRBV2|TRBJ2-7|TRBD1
CASSDQGAYEQYF
TGTGCCAGCAGTGATCAGGGGGCCTACGAGCAGTACTTC
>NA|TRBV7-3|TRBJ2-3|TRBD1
CASSLSSGQGVTDTQYF
TGTGCCAGCAGCCTAAGTTCCGGACAGGGTGTCACAGATACGCAGTATTTT
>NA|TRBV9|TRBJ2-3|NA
CASSVGSLRTDTQYF
TGTGCCAGCAGCGTTGGATCCCTCCGCACAGATACGCAGTATTTT
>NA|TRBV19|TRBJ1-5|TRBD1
CASSSDRGTQPQHF
TGTGCCAGTAGTTCCGACAGGGGGACTCAGCCCCAGCATTTT
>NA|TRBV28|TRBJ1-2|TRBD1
CASSLRDSYGYTF
TGTGCCAGCAGTTTAAGGGACAGCTATGGCTACACCTTC
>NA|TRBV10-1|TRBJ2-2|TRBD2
CASSGLAEHTNTGELFF
TGCGCCAGCAGTGGACTAGCGGAGCACACGAACACCGGGGAGCTGTTTTTT
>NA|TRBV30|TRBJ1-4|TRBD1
CAWRGQVPNEKLFF
TGTGCCTGGAGAGGACAGGTCCCTAATGAAAAACTGTTTTTT
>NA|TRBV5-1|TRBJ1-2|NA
CASSSWPRGNNYGYTF
TGCGCCAGCAGCAGCTGGCCCCGGGGGAATAACTATGGCTACACCTTC
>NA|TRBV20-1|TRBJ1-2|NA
CSAKDGPGYTF
TGCAGTGCCAAGGACGGCCCTGGTTACACCTTC
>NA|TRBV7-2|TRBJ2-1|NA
CASSLELASGNEQFF
TGTGCCAGCAGCTTAGAGCTAGCATCCGGGAATGAGCAGTTCTTC
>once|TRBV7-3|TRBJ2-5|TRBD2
CASSLGPSGTSGREQETQYF
TGTGCCAGCAGCTTAGGGCCCTCCGGGACTAGCGGGAGGGAGCAAGAGACCCAGTACTTC
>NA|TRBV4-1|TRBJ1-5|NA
CASSQGGSNSNQPQHF
TGCGCCAGCAGCCAGGGGGGGAGCAATAGCAATCAGCCCCAGCATTTT
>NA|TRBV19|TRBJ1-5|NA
CASSKVQVQHF
TGTGCCAGTAGTAAGGTCCAGGTCCAGCATTTT
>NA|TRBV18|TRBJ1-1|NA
CASSLRGAEAFF
TGTGCCAGCTCTTTGAGGGGCGCTGAAGCTTTCTTT
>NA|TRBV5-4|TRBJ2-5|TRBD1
CASSRQGAAETQYF
TGTGCCAGCAGCCGGCAGGGGGCGGCAGAGACCCAGTACTTC
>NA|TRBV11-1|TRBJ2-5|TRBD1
CASSPGQGQETQYF
TGTGCCAGCAGCCCTGGACAGGGACAAGAGACCCAGTACTTC
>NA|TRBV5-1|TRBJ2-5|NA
CASSFGGGGQETQYF
TGCGCCAGCAGCTTTGGGGGAGGGGGTCAGGAGACCCAGTACTTC
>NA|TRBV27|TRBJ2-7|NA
CASSPGLRGEQYF
TGTGCCAGCAGTCCCGGACTCAGGGGCGAGCAGTACTTC
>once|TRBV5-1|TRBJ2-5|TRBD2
CASSLVVTSEQKTQYF
TGCGCCAGCAGCTTGGTGGTAACTAGCGAGCAGAAGACCCAGTACTTC
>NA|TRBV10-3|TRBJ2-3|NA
CAIAGADTQYF
TGTGCCATCGCCGGGGCGGATACGCAGTATTTT
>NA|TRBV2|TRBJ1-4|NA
CASSEGQVDGKLFF
TGTGCCAGCAGTGAAGGACAGGTCGATGGAAAACTGTTTTTT
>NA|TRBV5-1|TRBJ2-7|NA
CASRGTRSSYEQYF
TGCGCCAGCAGGGGGACGCGGAGCTCCTACGAGCAGTACTTC
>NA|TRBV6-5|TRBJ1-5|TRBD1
CASSGTGNQPQHF
TGTGCCAGCAGTGGGACAGGGAACCAGCCCCAGCATTTT
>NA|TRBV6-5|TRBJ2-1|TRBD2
CASSYSPAGDYNEQFF
TGTGCCAGCAGTTACTCCCCCGCGGGAGACTACAATGAGCAGTTCTTC
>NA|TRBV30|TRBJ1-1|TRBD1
CAWSVGQGVSEAFF
TGTGCCTGGAGTGTAGGGCAGGGGGTATCTGAAGCTTTCTTT
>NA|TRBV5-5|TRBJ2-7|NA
CASSEGPDHTLYEQYF
TGTGCCAGCAGCGAGGGCCCTGACCACACTCTCTACGAGCAGTACTTC
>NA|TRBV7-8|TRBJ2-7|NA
CASSLGRAYEQYF
TGTGCCAGCAGCTTAGGGCGAGCCTACGAGCAGTACTTC